The 32 T cell receptor beta chains below were found in one sample sequenced in a study of blood T cell repertoires in COVID-19. The assay was immunoSEQ multiplex PCR, and TCRdb's table has in-frame clones only and misses some. The sample holds 120,000 to 150,000 clones, around 80% seen once. Input material: peripheral blood. The receptors originated from a man in his fifties or sixties with active or convalescent COVID-19.

In regard to this clone: Other DNA sequences from this sample encode an identical CDR3 as well. V gene TRBV5-1 combines with J gene TRBJ2-6; a possible D gene is TRBD2 (6 bases). This CDR3 region has 16 residues. The V end lost 2 bases, the J end lost 0 bases, and 9 bases lay between the germline ends. Germline CDR1 is SGHRS and CDR2 is YFSETQ. This CDR3 reads CASSLGGSSGANVLTF. CDR3 DNA sequence: TGCGCCAGCAGCTTAGGAGGGTCCTCTGGGGCCAACGTCCTGACTTTC.

The gene calls are TRBV16 and TRBJ2-7; 10 nucleotides match TRBD2. The CDR3 covers 13 residues. Trimming cost V 4 bases and J 11 bases; bases outside gene matches: 8. Per the germline V gene, CDR1 is KGHSY and CDR2 is FQNENV. The CDR3 sequence: CASSLQLAGPKYF. The CDR3 region has the DNA TGTGCCAGCAGCCTTCAACTAGCGGGACCTAAGTACTTC. Filled out from reference TRBV16 and TRBJ2-7, the complete variable domain reads GEEVAQTPKHLVRGEGQKAKLYCAPIKGHSYVFWYQQVLKNEFKFLISFQNENVFDETGMPKERFSAKCLPNSPCSLEIQATKLEDSAVYFCASSLQLAGPKYFGPGTRLTVT.

The genes are TRBV6-5 and TRBJ1-5; D gene unclear. Germline CDR1 is MNHEY and CDR2 is SVGAGI. The CDR3 extends over 13 amino acids. V was cut by 0 bases and J by 7 bases, with 7 bases left in between. This CDR3 reads CASSYSSLQPQHF. CDR3 nucleotides: TGTGCCAGCAGTTACTCGAGTTTACAGCCCCAGCATTTT.

This clone was counted a few times. The chain is built from TRBV7-9 and TRBJ1-4, with D perhaps TRBD1 (6 bases). Germline CDR1 SEHNR, CDR2 FQNEAQ (reference sequence). The length of the CDR3 is 18 residues. The ends were cut back, 7 bases at V and 4 bases at J, with 25 bases in the middle. CDR3 residues: CASTRTVLPRYSNEKLFF. In nucleotides, the CDR3 is TGTGCCAGCACCCGGACAGTCCTCCCACGATATAGTAATGAAAAACTGTTTTTT.

The chain carries TRBV11-2 and TRBJ2-7, with 9 bases aligning to TRBD2. The germline CDR1 and CDR2 sequences are SGHAT and FQNNGV. V shed 3 bases and J 6 bases; nucleotides not matched to a gene: 6. The CDR3 runs 14 residues. CDR3 protein: CASSLGLASREQYF. In nucleotides, the CDR3 is TGTGCCAGCAGCTTGGGACTAGCAAGTCGCGAGCAGTACTTC. The complete variable domain, with remaining parts taken from reference TRBV11-2 and TRBJ2-7, reads EAGVAQSPRYKIIEKRQSVAFWCNPISGHATLYWYQQILGQGPKLLIQFQNNGVVDDSQLPKDRFSAERLKGVDSTLKIQPAKLEDSAVYLCASSLGLASREQYFGPGTRLTVT.

This clone is a singleton in its sample. The chain carries TRBV27 and TRBJ1-2; 7 bases agree with TRBD1. Trimming at V came to 8 bases and at J to 9 bases, leaving 12 bases not matched to a gene. The CDR3 covers 13 residues. Germline CDR1 is MNHEY and CDR2 is SMNVEV (reference sequence). The CDR3 loop is CASGDLQGMRYTF. The DNA for the CDR3 is TGTGCCAGCGGAGACTTACAGGGGATGCGCTACACCTTC.

As regards this clone: The sample has other DNA sequences that encode this CDR3 too. This chain links TRBV29-1 with TRBJ2-5, with 7 bases identical to TRBD2. In germline, CDR1 is SQVTM, CDR2 ANQGSEA. There are 12 residues in the CDR3. Trimming at V came to 6 bases and at J to 2 bases, leaving 3 bases not matched to a gene. The CDR3: CSVASGQETQYF. CDR3 coding DNA: TGCAGCGTAGCTAGCGGACAAGAGACCCAGTACTTC.

This clone has a handful of counts. The rearrangement joins TRBV5-3 to TRBJ2-2; 13 nucleotides align to TRBD2. TRBV5-3 is flagged as an ORF with uncertain function. Trimming at V came to 5 bases and at J to 0 bases, leaving 7 bases not matched to a gene. The CDR3 extends over 18 amino acids. The CDR3 sequence is CARRPGLAGPANTGELFF. CDR3 nucleotides: TGTGCCAGAAGGCCGGGACTAGCGGGGCCGGCGAACACCGGGGAGCTGTTTTTT.

The chain joins TRBV5-1 to TRBJ1-4; 10 bases agree with TRBD1. The germline CDR1 and CDR2 sequences are SGHRS and YFSETQ. This CDR3 spans 17 amino acids. The ends lost 2 bases at V and 3 bases at J; junction bases unmatched: 7. The CDR3 spells CASSFFGQGGANEKLFF. In nucleotides, the CDR3 is TGCGCCAGCAGCTTTTTCGGACAGGGGGGTGCTAATGAAAAACTGTTTTTT.

The chain has TRBV10-3 and TRBJ2-1; 7 nucleotides line up with TRBD2. Germline loops: CDR1 ENHRY, CDR2 SYGVKD. V was pared by 6 bases and J by 9 bases, with 5 bases of the junction left unmatched. This CDR3 has 12 amino acids. The CDR3 is CAIRGLRAEQFF. The DNA for the CDR3 is TGTGCCATCAGGGGACTACGGGCTGAGCAGTTCTTC.

The V call is TRBV27, the J call TRBJ2-3; TRBD2 matches at 11 bases. CDR1 MNHEY and CDR2 SMNVEV come from the germline V gene (reference sequence). This CDR3 region has 15 residues. After removal of 8 bases from V and 2 bases from J, the junction contained 6 bases not matched to a gene. CDR3 protein: CASGLAGGITDTQYF. Here the CDR3 DNA reads TGTGCCAGCGGGCTAGCGGGAGGTATCACAGATACGCAGTATTTT.

This clone occurred a few times. The gene calls are TRBV30 and TRBJ1-6; D perhaps matches TRBD1 (5 bases). V lost 2 bases and J 10 bases, leaving 9 bases between the germline ends. Germline V CDR1 and CDR2: GTSNPN, SVGIG (reference sequence). This CDR3 has 12 amino acids. Here the CDR3 DNA reads TGTGCCTGGAGTAGAAGGGGATCACCCCTCCACTTT. Protein sequence: CAWSRRGSPLHF. The variable domain in full, completed from reference TRBV30 and TRBJ1-6, reads SQTIHQWPATLVQPVGSPLSLECTVEGTSNPNLYWYRQAAGRGLQLLFYSVGIGQISSEVPQNLSASRPQDRQFILSSKKLLLSDSGFYLCAWSRRGSPLHFGNGTRLTVT.

This sequence joins TRBV7-2 and TRBJ2-7, with a tentative D call TRBD1 (6 bases). The length of the CDR3 is 12 residues. Trimming left V 8 bases short and J 4 bases short, with 12 bases between. The V gene's germline CDR1 is SGHTA and CDR2 FQGNSA. CDR3 nucleotides: TGTGCCAGCGGACCGACAGGATACGAGCAGTACTTC. It is translated as CASGPTGYEQYF. The whole variable domain, remainder taken from reference TRBV7-2 and TRBJ2-7, is GAGVSQSPSNKVTEKGKDVELRCDPISGHTALYWYRQSLGQGLEFLIYFQGNSAPDKSGLPSDRFSAERTGGSVSTLTIQRTQQEDSAVYLCASGPTGYEQYFGPGTRLTVT.

This clone showed up just once. The chain recombines TRBV5-1 with TRBJ1-6; D ambiguous. This CDR3 region has 15 residues. Trimming took 0 bases from V and 7 from J, leaving 11 bases between them. CDR1 and CDR2 from the germline V gene are SGHRS and YFSETQ. The CDR3 reads CASSLERAANSPLHF. CDR3 DNA sequence: TGCGCCAGCAGCTTGGAGCGTGCGGCGAATTCACCCCTCCACTTT.

The gene calls are TRBV4-2 and TRBJ1-3; D is perhaps TRBD1 (6 bases). Germline CDR1 is LGHNA and CDR2 is YNFKEQ. The CDR3 length is 18 residues. Deletions cut 4 bases from V and 0 bases from J, with 19 bases between. The CDR3 DNA reads TGTGCCAGCAGCCTTCTCTACCGGGACACCTCCTCTGGAAACACCATATATTTT. This encodes CASSLLYRDTSSGNTIYF.

The V call is TRBV19, the J call TRBJ2-3; 14 bases fit TRBD2. Germline CDR1 is LNHDA and CDR2 is SQIVND (reference sequence). Trimming cost V 5 bases and J 1 base; bases outside gene matches: 2. The CDR3 length is 16 residues. The CDR3 is CASSWGLAGGTDTQYF. CDR3 coding DNA: TGTGCCAGTAGTTGGGGACTAGCGGGAGGCACAGATACGCAGTATTTT.

V and J are TRBV19 and TRBJ1-2; TRBD1 might be the D (5 bases). CDR3 size: 13 residues. In germline, CDR1 is LNHDA, CDR2 SQIVND (reference sequence). Trimming left V 5 bases short and J 0 bases short, with 7 bases between. CDR3 sequence (DNA): TGTGCCAGTAGTGAACAGGCTAACTATGGCTACACCTTC. Encoded protein: CASSEQANYGYTF.

The chain is built from TRBV4-2 and TRBJ2-4; D remains ambiguous. Per the germline V gene, CDR1 is LGHNA and CDR2 is YNFKEQ. The CDR3 has 14 residues. V was cut by 0 bases and J by 7 bases, with 10 bases left in between. The CDR3 DNA is TGTGCCAGCAGCCAAGATCAAAACGGGAACATTCAGTACTTC. Translation: CASSQDQNGNIQYF.

The CDR3 protein is CSVFRTGPGEQYF. In DNA form, the CDR3 reads TGCAGCGTTTTCCGGACAGGGCCAGGCGAGCAGTACTTC. J is TRBJ2-7 and V is TRBV29-1, with TRBD1 matching 8 bases. The CDR3 length is 13 residues. Germline CDR1 is SQVTM and CDR2 is ANQGSEA. After removal of 5 bases from V and 6 bases from J, the junction contained 9 bases not matched to a gene.

The chain employs TRBV7-2 and TRBJ2-1; 7 nucleotides match TRBD2. Germline V lookup: CDR1 SGHTA, CDR2 FQGNSA. V was clipped by 7 bases and J by 6 bases; unmatched bases: 3. The CDR3 spans 12 residues. For the CDR3, the DNA is TGTGCCAGCACACGGACTAGCAATGAGCAGTTCTTC. Translating gives CASTRTSNEQFF.

A few counts support this clone. The chain is built from TRBV28 and TRBJ1-1, with no clear D. This CDR3 has 13 residues. Germline CDR1 is MDHEN and CDR2 is SYDVKM. Trimming shortened V by 10 bases and J by 1 base, and 13 bases separated the two germline ends. The CDR3 protein is CATLHPGNTEAFF. The CDR3 region has the DNA TGTGCCACCCTCCACCCGGGGAACACTGAAGCTTTCTTT.

This clone appeared a few times. The chain joins TRBV4-2 to TRBJ2-1; 10 bases align to TRBD2. J gave up 10 bases and V 0 bases, and 15 bases lay outside the gene matches. From germline, CDR1 is LGHNA and CDR2 YNFKEQ. This CDR3 has 18 amino acids. This CDR3 is CASSQDLMSSGSLGEQFF. CDR3 in DNA: TGTGCCAGCAGCCAAGATTTGATGTCTAGCGGGAGTCTTGGGGAGCAGTTCTTC.

This chain joins TRBV11-2 and TRBJ1-6; perhaps TRBD1 as D (5 bases). CDR3 size: 15 residues. Germline V gives CDR1 SGHAT, CDR2 FQNNGV. Trimming took 4 bases from V and 7 from J, leaving 14 bases between them. CDR3 in amino acids: CASSSREGRNSPLHF. The CDR3 DNA reads TGTGCCAGCAGCTCCCGTGAGGGGAGGAATTCACCCCTCCACTTT.

The rearrangement links TRBV6-1 to TRBJ2-3, with 10 bases that match TRBD2. V lost 5 bases to trimming and J lost 4 bases; unmatched junction nucleotides: 6. This CDR3 region has 15 residues. Germline CDR1 and CDR2: MNHNS and SASEGT. CDR3 sequence (DNA): TGTGCCAGCAGTACTAGCGGGGTGGGCGCAGATACGCAGTATTTT. Protein sequence: CASSTSGVGADTQYF.

The genes are TRBV7-2 and TRBJ2-1; D not certain. Germline V gene sequence: CDR1 SGHTA, CDR2 FQGNSA. This CDR3 has 16 residues. The germline V and J ends were trimmed by 1 base and 4 bases, with 14 bases remaining between them. The CDR3 DNA reads TGTGCCAGCAGCTTAGAGAGTGGCGGCCCTTACAATGAGCAGTTCTTC. Residues: CASSLESGGPYNEQFF.

This chain connects TRBV5-1 to TRBJ2-3; 8 bases are a match to TRBD2. The CDR3 has 14 amino acids. CDR1 is SGHRS and CDR2 is YFSETQ in the germline V gene. With V trimmed by 6 bases and J by 3 bases, 6 bases remained unmatched. Here the CDR3 reads CASKSTSGTDTQYF. The CDR3 DNA sequence: TGCGCCAGCAAAAGTACTAGCGGTACAGATACGCAGTATTTT.

The count of this clone is one. The J gene is TRBJ2-7, the V gene TRBV10-3, with 9 bases matching TRBD1. The ends lost 8 bases at V and 0 bases at J; junction bases unmatched: 8. The CDR3 has 15 amino acids. The V gene's germline CDR1 is ENHRY and CDR2 SYGVKD. The CDR3 loop is CAIGGQGSSSYEQYF. CDR3 DNA sequence: TGTGCCATCGGTGGACAGGGGTCGTCCTCCTACGAGCAGTACTTC.

The chain is built from TRBV3-1 (or the pseudogene TRBV3-2) and TRBJ2-7, with D perhaps matching TRBD2 (6 bases). Germline-derived CDR1 and CDR2 are LGHDT and YNNKEL (reference sequence). The CDR3 is 14 residues long. The V end was cut by 1 base, the J end by 3 bases, with 10 bases between. The CDR3 region is CASSQGGVDYEQYF. The CDR3 bases are TGTGCCAGCAGCCAAGGCGGGGTAGACTACGAGCAGTACTTC.

The V and J genes are TRBV7-2 and TRBJ2-1; 11 bases match TRBD2. The CDR3 has 16 amino acids. CDR1 SGHTA and CDR2 FQGNSA come from the germline V gene. With 5 bases clipped from V and 7 bases from J, the junction kept 10 bases outside the gene matches. In nucleotides, the CDR3 is TGTGCCAGCAGCCTCGGGACTAGCGGAGGGTGGAATGAGCAGTTCTTC. It encodes CASSLGTSGGWNEQFF.

The genes are TRBV4-1 and TRBJ2-1, with TRBD2 matching over 9 bases. V lost 0 bases and J lost 1; bases outside the gene matches: 4. This CDR3 spans 17 amino acids. CDR1 and CDR2 (germline): MGHRA, YSYEKL. CDR3 DNA sequence: TGCGCCAGCAGCCAAGAACCAGCGGGAGGATCCTACAATGAGCAGTTCTTC. Protein sequence: CASSQEPAGGSYNEQFF.

J is TRBJ2-1 and V is TRBV5-4, with 9 nucleotides matching TRBD2. V trimming: 2 bases; J trimming: 9 bases; junction bases outside the gene matches: 12. The CDR3 covers 16 residues. The germline gives CDR1 SGHNT, CDR2 YYREEE (reference sequence). Here the CDR3 reads CASSLGAGGPSGEQFF. CDR3 bases: TGTGCCAGCAGCTTAGGTGCGGGAGGGCCCTCGGGTGAGCAGTTCTTC.

The rearrangement joins TRBV7-8 to TRBJ2-1; the D is unclear. Between the trimmed V and J ends, which lost 3 bases and 4 bases, there was a span of 13 bases. The CDR3 length is 15 residues. Germline V gives CDR1 SGHVS, CDR2 FQNEAQ. CDR3 amino acids: CASSFGSSGYNEQFF. CDR3 coding DNA: TGTGCCAGCAGCTTCGGGTCCTCCGGGTACAATGAGCAGTTCTTC. Full variable domain (remainder filled in from reference TRBV7-8 and TRBJ2-1): GAGVSQSPRYKVAKRGQDVALRCDPISGHVSLFWYQQALGQGPEFLTYFQNEAQLDKSGLPSDRFFAERPEGSVSTLKIQRTQQEDSAVYLCASSFGSSGYNEQFFGPGTRLTVL.